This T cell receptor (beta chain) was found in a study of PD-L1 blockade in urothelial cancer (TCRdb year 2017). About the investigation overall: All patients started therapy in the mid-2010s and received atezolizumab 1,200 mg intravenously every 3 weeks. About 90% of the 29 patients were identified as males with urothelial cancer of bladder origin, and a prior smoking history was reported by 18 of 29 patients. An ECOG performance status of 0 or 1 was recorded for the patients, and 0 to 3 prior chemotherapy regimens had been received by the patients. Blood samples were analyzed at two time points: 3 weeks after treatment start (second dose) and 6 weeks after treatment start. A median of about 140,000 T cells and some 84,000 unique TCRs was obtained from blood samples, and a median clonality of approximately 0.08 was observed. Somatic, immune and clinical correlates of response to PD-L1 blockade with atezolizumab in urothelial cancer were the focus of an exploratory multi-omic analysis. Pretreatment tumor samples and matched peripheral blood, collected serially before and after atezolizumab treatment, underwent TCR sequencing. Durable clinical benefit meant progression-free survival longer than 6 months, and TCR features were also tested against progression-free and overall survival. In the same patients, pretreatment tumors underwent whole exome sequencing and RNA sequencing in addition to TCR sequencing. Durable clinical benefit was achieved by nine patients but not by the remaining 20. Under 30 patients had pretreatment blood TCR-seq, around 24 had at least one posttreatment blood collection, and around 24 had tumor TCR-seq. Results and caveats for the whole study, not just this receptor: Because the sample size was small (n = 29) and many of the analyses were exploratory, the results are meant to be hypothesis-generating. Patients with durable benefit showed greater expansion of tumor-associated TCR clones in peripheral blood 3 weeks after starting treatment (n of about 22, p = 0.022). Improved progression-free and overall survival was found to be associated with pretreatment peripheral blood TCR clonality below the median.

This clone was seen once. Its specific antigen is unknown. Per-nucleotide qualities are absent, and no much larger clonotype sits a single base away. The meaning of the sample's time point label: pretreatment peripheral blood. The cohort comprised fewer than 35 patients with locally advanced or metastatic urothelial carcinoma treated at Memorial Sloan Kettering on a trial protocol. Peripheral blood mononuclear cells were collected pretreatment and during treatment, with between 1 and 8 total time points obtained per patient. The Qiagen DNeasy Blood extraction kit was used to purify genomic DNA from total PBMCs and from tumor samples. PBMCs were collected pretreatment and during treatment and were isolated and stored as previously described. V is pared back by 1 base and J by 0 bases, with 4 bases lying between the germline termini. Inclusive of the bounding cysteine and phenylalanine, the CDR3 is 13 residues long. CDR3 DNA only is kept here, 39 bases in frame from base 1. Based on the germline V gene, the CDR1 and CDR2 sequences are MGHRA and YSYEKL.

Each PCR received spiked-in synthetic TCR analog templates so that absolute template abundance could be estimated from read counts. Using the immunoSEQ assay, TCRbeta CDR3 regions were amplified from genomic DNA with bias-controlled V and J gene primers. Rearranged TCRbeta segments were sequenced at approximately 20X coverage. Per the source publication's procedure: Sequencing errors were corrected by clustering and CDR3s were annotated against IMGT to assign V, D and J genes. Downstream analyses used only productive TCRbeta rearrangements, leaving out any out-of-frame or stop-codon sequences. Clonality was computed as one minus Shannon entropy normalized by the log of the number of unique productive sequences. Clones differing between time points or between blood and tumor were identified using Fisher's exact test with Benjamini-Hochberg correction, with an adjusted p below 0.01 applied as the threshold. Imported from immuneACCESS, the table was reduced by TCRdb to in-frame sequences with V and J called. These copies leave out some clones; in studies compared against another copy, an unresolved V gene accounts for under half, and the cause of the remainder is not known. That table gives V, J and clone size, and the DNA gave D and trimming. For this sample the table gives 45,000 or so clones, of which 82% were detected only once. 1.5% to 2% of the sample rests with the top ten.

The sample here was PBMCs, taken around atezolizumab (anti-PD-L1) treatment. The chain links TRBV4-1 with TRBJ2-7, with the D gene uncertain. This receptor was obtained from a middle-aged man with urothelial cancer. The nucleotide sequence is TGCGCCAGCAGCCAAGGGAGCTCCTACGAGCAGTACTTC. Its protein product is CASSQGSSYEQYF.